The T cell receptor (beta chain) described here comes from a study of T cells after posttransplantation cyclophosphamide. Clones were read by immunoSEQ multiplex PCR, and TCRdb kept only the in-frame ones, dropping some. Among approximately 17,000 clones listed, 94% were seen once. Cells defined as naive were viable CD3+CD4+ or CD3+CD8+ and CCR7+CD45RA+CD45RO-CD95-CD27+CD28+. The related graft donor's blood sample was taken on the day of bone marrow donation. For this clone: Antigen unknown.

CDR1 MNHEY and CDR2 SMNVEV come from the germline V gene (reference sequence). V was pared by 6 bases and J by 9 bases, with 14 bases of the junction left unmatched. The CDR3 runs to 15 residues. Study-level findings and limits: Skin or GI-infiltrating T cells shared few TRB sequences with blood.

The sequence came from a woman aged 45-65 years in good health and a related stem cell transplant donor. The chain is built from TRBV27 and TRBJ2-7; 10 bases map to TRBD2. The sequencing sample was made of naive CD4+ T cells sorted from blood. CDR3 region: CASRDSGTSAPGQYF. In nucleotides, the CDR3 is TGTGCCAGCAGGGATTCCGGGACTAGCGCCCCCGGGCAGTACTTC.